This T cell receptor beta chain emerged from a study of human T cells and chemical hapten exposure. In the study overall: The study traced per-sample TCR yield variation mainly to small differences in pooled library volumes. Study-wide results and caveats: The study found that PT1 expanded TCR counts correlated positively with patch test score. The donor cohort had alopecia, so its immune response may not match that of healthy people.

At least ten counts were recorded for this clonotype. Its antigen is undetermined. J lost 5 bases, V lost 8 bases, and 8 bases had no gene match. This CDR3 region has 13 residues. CDR1 SNHLY and CDR2 FYNNEI come from the germline V gene. TCRdb reanalysed the RACE reads using MiXCR and keeps one entry per CDR3 protein. The sample yields 89,000 or so distinct CDR3 sequences, 6% to 8.5% seen once. Time point specified: patch test 2, 6 weeks after DPC sensitization. Described treatment: therapeutic diphenylcyclopropenone sensitization with weekly scalp DPC. Each patch test followed a blood draw. The input for sequencing was whole blood, taken in connection with sensitization to the hapten diphenylcyclopropenone (DPC). This chain uses TRBV2 with TRBJ1-1; 7 nucleotides align to TRBD1. This clonotype was obtained from a young woman with alopecia areata. Some clones in this sample may be carry-over from other donors' samples. CDR3 region: CASGRQGRTEAFF. The CDR3 DNA sequence: TGTGCCAGCGGACGACAGGGACGAACTGAAGCTTTCTTT.